A selection of T cell receptor beta chains follows, all from one sample in a study of patients and donors after allogeneic stem cell transplantation. TCRdb passed the RT-PCR reads through MiXCR, listing each CDR3 protein once. The profile shows around 150,000 distinct CDR3 sequences, approximately 30% of them singletons. Sequencing used blood, either unsorted or a sorted T cell fraction (not recorded which). These receptors all come from a human donor who was either an allogeneic HSCT recipient or a stem cell or donor lymphocyte infusion donor (not recorded which). It is not recorded whose cells these are; they may come from a transplant donor. Both conserved end residues are trimmed from each CDR3. Size values are once, few and many counts, or a class for expanded clones, and some rows have none.

size	V	J	CDR3
NA	TRBV15	TRBJ2-1	ATSRVGNEQF
NA	TRBV4-3	TRBJ2-3	ASSQGGQFTDTQY
NA	TRBV11-2	TRBJ2-2	ASSRRRQGRVAELF
NA	TRBV5-1	TRBJ2-7	ASSSNLGYSYEQY
NA	TRBV6-5	TRBJ2-1	ASSYSSSGAGPVYNEQF
few	TRBV5-1	TRBJ1-5	ASSLDPGRYQPQH
NA	TRBV5-6	TRBJ2-3	ASSHGTSGTSTDTQY
few	TRBV4-3	TRBJ2-3	ASSQDTYWSTDTQY
few	TRBV20-1	TRBJ1-6	SALSGTDLSYNSPLH
few	TRBV6-2/TRBV6-3	TRBJ1-4	ASSIGQGEKLF
NA	TRBV7-2	TRBJ2-3	ASSPPPLAGGGTDTQY
NA	TRBV4-2	TRBJ2-3	ASSQEGRTGGGTDTQY
NA	TRBV6-5	TRBJ2-1	ASSGRGPREQF
NA	TRBV4-3	TRBJ2-7	ASSQDLSGEQY
NA	TRBV28	TRBJ2-7	ASPPGRGTYKQY
few	TRBV14	TRBJ2-1	ASSQVPGGEQF
NA	TRBV29-1	TRBJ2-7	SFLRGLGYEQY